A selection of T cell receptor beta chains follows, all from one sample in a study of blood T cell repertoires in COVID-19. Assay: immunoSEQ multiplex PCR; the TCRdb copy retains only in-frame clones and omits some. The data contain around 250,000 clones, about 80% of them singletons. The sequenced sample was peripheral blood. These receptors were obtained from a woman older than 75 with acute or convalescent COVID-19. CDR3s include the opening cysteine and the closing phenylalanine or tryptophan. Fields, in order: CDR3 protein, V gene, D gene. The D gene is left open where the match is weak.

CASSAQTGLNYGYTF,TRBV9,NA
CASSNRDYGGYTF,TRBV27,NA
CASSSLGTGEEKLFF,TRBV27,TRBD1
CASSYHRDGYGYTF,TRBV6-5,NA
CASSQDLEGVTDTQYF,TRBV4-3,NA
CSATLGGQAFF,TRBV20-1,NA
CASTWSGQANYGYTF,TRBV3-1/TRBV3-2,TRBD1
CASSQGAGLNTEAFF,TRBV14,NA
CASSLGGMNTEAFF,TRBV7-3,NA
CASSLMRETQYF,TRBV2,NA
CASSLAGAVDEQYF,TRBV5-1,TRBD2
CASSQGEGSSYNEQFF,TRBV7-2,NA
CASSVGTGAYEQYF,TRBV2,NA
CASSPLGQGWTNYGYTF,TRBV28,TRBD1
CAGGGAEFYEQYF,TRBV28,NA
CASSEIGEASTEAFF,TRBV2,NA
CASSLGEESRDF,TRBV5-4,NA
CSVVAGARETQYF,TRBV29-1,NA
CASSTNRSLNTEAFF,TRBV5-5,NA
CASSATVGLATEAFF,TRBV7-2,NA
CASSPGTDQETQYF,TRBV7-9,TRBD1
CASRGLRDREVSGVQETQYF,TRBV4-2,NA
CASSIKDRGSWEKLFF,TRBV19,TRBD1
CASSSSGATYEQYF,TRBV6-5,NA
CAWRNRLAGGPGTGELFF,TRBV30,TRBD2
CAANRGLASSTDTQYF,TRBV7-9,TRBD2
CAISGLAGARTGELFF,TRBV10-3,TRBD2
CASSPQHSGQGAYEQYF,TRBV11-2,TRBD1
CASSDRTASNQPQHF,TRBV6-1,NA
CASSLGRWDKNTEAFF,TRBV13,NA
CASSLNSYEQYF,TRBV28,NA
CSARTGWGYTF,TRBV20-1,TRBD1
CASGLVFSNTGELFF,TRBV12-5,NA
CASSLVGRGMNTEAFF,TRBV5-4,NA
CASGLVRTGGGGDTQYF,TRBV12-5,TRBD1
CASSSNPGTVYNSPLHF,TRBV7-9,TRBD1
CASSYSLAEAKNIQYF,TRBV6-5,TRBD2
CASSPGSGATNEKLFF,TRBV18,NA
CAWSYPPGEGFYGYTF,TRBV30,NA
CPSRQDLAGGDAGELFF,TRBV4-3,TRBD2
CATSDLLGTEAFF,TRBV24-1,NA
CASSVLGQGVAYEQYF,TRBV7-8,TRBD1
CASSYSGDRLSYGYTF,TRBV6-2/TRBV6-3,TRBD1
CASSKGPSPLHF,TRBV6-2/TRBV6-3,NA
CASRLEEGQGTF,TRBV12-3/TRBV12-4,TRBD1
CASSFKGTGTEAFF,TRBV7-2,NA
CASSYSSGGYNEQFF,TRBV6-2/TRBV6-3,TRBD2
CASSGRDRGVSPLHF,TRBV2,TRBD1
CASSLASTGNEQFF,TRBV5-1,NA